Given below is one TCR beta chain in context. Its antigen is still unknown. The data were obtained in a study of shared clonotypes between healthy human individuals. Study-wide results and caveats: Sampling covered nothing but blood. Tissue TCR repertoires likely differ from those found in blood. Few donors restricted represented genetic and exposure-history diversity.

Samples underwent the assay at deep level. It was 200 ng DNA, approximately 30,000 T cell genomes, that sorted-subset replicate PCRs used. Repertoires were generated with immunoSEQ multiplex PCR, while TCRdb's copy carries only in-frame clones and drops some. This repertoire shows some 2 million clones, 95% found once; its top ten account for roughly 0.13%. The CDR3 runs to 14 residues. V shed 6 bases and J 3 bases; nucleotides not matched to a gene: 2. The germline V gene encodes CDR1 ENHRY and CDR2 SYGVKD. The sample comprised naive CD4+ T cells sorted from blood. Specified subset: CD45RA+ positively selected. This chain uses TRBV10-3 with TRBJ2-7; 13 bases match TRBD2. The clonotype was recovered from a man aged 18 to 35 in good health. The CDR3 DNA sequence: TGTGCCATCAGCGGGACTAGCGGGATCTACGAGCAGTACTTC. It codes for CAISGTSGIYEQYF.